A selection of T cell receptor beta chains follows, all from one sample in a study of beta chain features in type 1 diabetes. Assay: immunoSEQ multiplex PCR; the TCRdb copy retains only in-frame clones and omits some. The repertoire holds some 330,000 clones, with roughly 12% as singletons. Input material: naive CD4+ T cells from blood. The receptors originated from a woman between 18 and 29 years old with type 1 diabetes. Both conserved end residues are part of each CDR3. A D gene is named only where the DNA matches it firmly. Clone sizes are given selectively: once, few, many, or a class where the clone is expanded.

cdr3_aa cdr3_nt v_call d_call clone_size j_call
CASSRWSDSVLSYEQYF TGTGCCAGCAGTCGTTGGAGCGACAGTGTTCTCTCCTACGAGCAGTACTTC TRBV7-2 - few TRBJ2-7
CASSQDWISRGGLFF TGTGCCAGCAGCCAAGATTGGATCAGCAGGGGTGGACTGTTTTTT TRBV4-2 - - TRBJ1-4
CASGLAQGGPYNEQFF TGTGCTAGTGGTTTGGCTCAGGGAGGACCCTACAATGAGCAGTTCTTC TRBV12-5 - - TRBJ2-1
CASSATPSYEQYF TGTGCCAGCAGCGCCACACCCTCCTACGAGCAGTACTTC TRBV7-9 - few TRBJ2-7
CASSLAMSGRSNTGELFF TGCGCCAGCAGCTTGGCCATGAGCGGACGGTCGAACACCGGGGAGCTGTTTTTT TRBV5-1 - - TRBJ2-2
CASREDRPSTDTQYF TGTGCCAGCAGGGAGGACAGACCTAGCACAGATACGCAGTATTTT TRBV2 - - TRBJ2-3
CASSQRPGDEQFF TGCGCCAGCAGCCAGCGACCGGGGGATGAGCAGTTCTTC TRBV4-3 - - TRBJ2-1
CASSPGLAGAGGELFF TGCGCCAGCAGCCCGGGACTAGCGGGAGCTGGCGGGGAGCTGTTTTTT TRBV5-1 TRBD2 few TRBJ2-2
CASSLDFIQYF TGTGCCAGCAGCTTAGACTTCATTCAGTACTTC TRBV7-9 - - TRBJ2-4
CASGGGYEQYF TGTGCCAGCGGGGGGGGTTACGAGCAGTACTTC TRBV7-2 TRBD2 - TRBJ2-7
CASSPEAGPSSYEQYF TGTGCCAGCAGCCCGGAGGCGGGACCCAGCTCCTACGAGCAGTACTTC TRBV7-9 - few TRBJ2-7
CASQGSLSYEQYF TGTGCCAGCCAGGGGAGCCTATCCTACGAGCAGTACTTC TRBV28 - few TRBJ2-7
CASSLVRQGGSPLHF TGTGCCAGCAGCTTAGTTCGCCAGGGGGGTTCACCCCTCCACTTT TRBV7-2 TRBD1 - TRBJ1-6
CASSLPSSNEQFF TGTGCCAGCAGCTTACCATCTAGCAATGAGCAGTTCTTC TRBV7-3 - few TRBJ2-1
CASSPRTGGYNEQFF TGTGCCAGCTCACCCCGGACAGGAGGATACAATGAGCAGTTCTTC TRBV18 TRBD1 few TRBJ2-1
CASSPNGGMNTGELFF TGTGCCAGCTCACCGAACGGGGGAATGAACACCGGGGAGCTGTTTTTT TRBV18 - few TRBJ2-2
CASSERTGAYGYTF TGTGCCAGCAGTGAAAGGACAGGGGCCTATGGCTACACCTTC TRBV2 TRBD1 - TRBJ1-2
CATSILSDTQYF TGTGCCACCAGCATTCTGTCAGATACGCAGTATTTT TRBV15 - few TRBJ2-3
CASSPGDRGYEQYF TGTGCCAGCAGCCCCGGGGACAGGGGCTACGAGCAGTACTTC TRBV7-6 TRBD1 - TRBJ2-7
CASSLGAGNQPQHF TGTGCCAGCAGCTTAGGGGCAGGTAATCAGCCCCAGCATTTT TRBV7-9 - few TRBJ1-5
CASSLGGTSTDTQYF TGTGCCAGCAGCTTAGGAGGAACTAGCACAGATACGCAGTATTTT TRBV7-3 - few TRBJ2-3
CASSQDRAYGYTF TGTGCCAGCAGCCAAGACAGGGCCTATGGCTACACCTTC TRBV7-3 TRBD1 - TRBJ1-2
CASSTTGGSSYEQYF TGCGCCAGCAGCACGACAGGGGGCAGCTCCTACGAGCAGTACTTC TRBV5-1 TRBD1 few TRBJ2-7
CASSLARGQGDNEQFF TGTGCCAGCAGCTTAGCGCGGGGACAGGGGGACAATGAGCAGTTCTTC TRBV7-8 TRBD1 - TRBJ2-1
CASSSDRVNQPQHF TGTGCCAGCAGCTCAGACAGGGTCAATCAGCCCCAGCATTTT TRBV7-2 TRBD1 - TRBJ1-5
CASSRGPRGQGEQYF TGCGCCAGCAGCCGCGGCCCGAGGGGGCAAGGGGAGCAGTACTTC TRBV4-1 TRBD1 few TRBJ2-7
CASSQDFGQGVYEQYF TGCGCCAGCAGCCAAGATTTTGGACAGGGGGTCTACGAGCAGTACTTC TRBV4-3 TRBD1 few TRBJ2-7
CAWSGNRVSSGANVLTF TGTGCCTGGAGTGGAAACAGGGTTAGCTCTGGGGCCAACGTCCTGACTTTC TRBV30 - few TRBJ2-6